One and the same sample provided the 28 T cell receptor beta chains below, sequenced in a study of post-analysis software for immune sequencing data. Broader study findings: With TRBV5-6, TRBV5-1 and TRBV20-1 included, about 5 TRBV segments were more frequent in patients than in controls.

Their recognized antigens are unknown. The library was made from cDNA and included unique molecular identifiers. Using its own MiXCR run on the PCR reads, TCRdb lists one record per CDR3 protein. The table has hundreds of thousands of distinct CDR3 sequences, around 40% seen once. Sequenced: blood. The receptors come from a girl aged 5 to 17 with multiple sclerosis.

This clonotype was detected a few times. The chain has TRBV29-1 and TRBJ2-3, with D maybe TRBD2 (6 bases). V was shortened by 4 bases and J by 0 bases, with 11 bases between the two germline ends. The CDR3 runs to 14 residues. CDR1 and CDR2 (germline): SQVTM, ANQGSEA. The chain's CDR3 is CSVVGGVSTDTQYF. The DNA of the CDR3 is TGCAGCGTTGTCGGCGGGGTTAGCACAGATACGCAGTATTTT.

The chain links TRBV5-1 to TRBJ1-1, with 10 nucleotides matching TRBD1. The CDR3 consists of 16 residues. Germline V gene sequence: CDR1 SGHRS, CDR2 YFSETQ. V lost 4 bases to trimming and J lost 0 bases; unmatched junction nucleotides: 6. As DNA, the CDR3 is TGCGCCAGCAGCCAACGACAGGGGGCGATGAACACTGAAGCTTTCTTT. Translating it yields CASSQRQGAMNTEAFF.

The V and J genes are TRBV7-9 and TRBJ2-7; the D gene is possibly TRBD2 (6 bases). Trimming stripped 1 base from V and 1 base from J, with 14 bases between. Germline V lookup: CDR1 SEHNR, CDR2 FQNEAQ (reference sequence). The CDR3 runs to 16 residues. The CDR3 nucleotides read TGTGCCAGCAGCTTAGTGTCGGGGGTTTCATCCTACGAGCAGTACTTC. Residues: CASSLVSGVSSYEQYF.

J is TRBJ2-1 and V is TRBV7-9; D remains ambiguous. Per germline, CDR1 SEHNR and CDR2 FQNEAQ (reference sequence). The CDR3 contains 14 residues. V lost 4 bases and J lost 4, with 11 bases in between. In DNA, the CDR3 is TGTGCCAGCAGCTACGATGAACCGTACAATGAGCAGTTCTTC. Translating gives CASSYDEPYNEQFF.

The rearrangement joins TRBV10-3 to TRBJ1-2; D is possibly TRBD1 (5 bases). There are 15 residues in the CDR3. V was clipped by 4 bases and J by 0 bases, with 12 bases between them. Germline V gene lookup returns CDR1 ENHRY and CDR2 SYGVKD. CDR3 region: CAISVRDGTNYGYTF. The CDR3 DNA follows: TGTGCCATCAGTGTCAGGGACGGAACTAACTATGGCTACACCTTC.

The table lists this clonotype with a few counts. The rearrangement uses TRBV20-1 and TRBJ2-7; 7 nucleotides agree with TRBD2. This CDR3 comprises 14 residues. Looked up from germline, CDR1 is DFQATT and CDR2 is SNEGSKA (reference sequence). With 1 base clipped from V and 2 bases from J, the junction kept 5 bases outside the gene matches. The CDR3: CSARVASGTYEQYF. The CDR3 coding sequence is TGCAGTGCTAGAGTGGCTAGCGGTACCTACGAGCAGTACTTC.

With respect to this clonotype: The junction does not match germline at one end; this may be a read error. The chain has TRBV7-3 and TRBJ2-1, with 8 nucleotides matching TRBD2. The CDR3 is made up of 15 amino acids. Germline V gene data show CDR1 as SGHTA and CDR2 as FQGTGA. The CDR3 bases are TGTACCAGCAGCTCCACTAGCGGAAAGTACAATGAGCAGTTCTTC. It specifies CTSSSTSGKYNEQFF. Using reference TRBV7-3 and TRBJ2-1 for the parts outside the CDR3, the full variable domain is GAGVSQTPSNKVTEKGKYVELRCDPISGHTALYWYRQSLGQGPEFLIYFQGTGAADDSGLPNDRFFAVRPEGSVSTLKIQRTERGDSAVYLCTSSSTSGKYNEQFFGPGTRLTVL.

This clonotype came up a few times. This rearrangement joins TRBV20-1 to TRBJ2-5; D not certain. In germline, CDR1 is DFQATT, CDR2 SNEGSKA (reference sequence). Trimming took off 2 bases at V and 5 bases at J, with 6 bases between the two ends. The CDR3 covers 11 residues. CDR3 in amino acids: CSARSGETQYF. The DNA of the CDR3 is TGCAGTGCTAGATCCGGGGAGACCCAGTACTTC.

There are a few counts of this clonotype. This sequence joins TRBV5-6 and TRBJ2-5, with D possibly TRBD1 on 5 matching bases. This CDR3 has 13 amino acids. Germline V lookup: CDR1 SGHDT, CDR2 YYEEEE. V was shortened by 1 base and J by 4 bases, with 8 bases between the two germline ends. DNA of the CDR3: TGTGCCAGCAGCTTGTGGCAGGGAGAGACCCAGTACTTC. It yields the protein CASSLWQGETQYF.

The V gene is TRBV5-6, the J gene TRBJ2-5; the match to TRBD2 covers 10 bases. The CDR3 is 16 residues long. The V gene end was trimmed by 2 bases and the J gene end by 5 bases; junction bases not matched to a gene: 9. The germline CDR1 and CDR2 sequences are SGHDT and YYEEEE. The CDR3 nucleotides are TGTGCCAGCAGCTTCGGAGCTAGCGGGAGAACGGAGACCCAGTACTTC. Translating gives CASSFGASGRTETQYF. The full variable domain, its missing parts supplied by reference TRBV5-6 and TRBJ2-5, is DAGVTQSPTHLIKTRGQQVTLRCSPKSGHDTVSWYQQALGQGPQFIFQYYEEEERQRGNFPDRFSGHQFPNYSSELNVNALLLGDSALYLCASSFGASGRTETQYFGPGTRLLVL.

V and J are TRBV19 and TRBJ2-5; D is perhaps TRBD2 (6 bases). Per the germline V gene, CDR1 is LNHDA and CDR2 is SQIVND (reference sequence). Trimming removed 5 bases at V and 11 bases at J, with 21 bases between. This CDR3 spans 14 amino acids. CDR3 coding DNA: TGTGCCAGTAGTGAAGCTAGCGCCCGGAATGAGCAGTACTTC. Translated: CASSEASARNEQYF.

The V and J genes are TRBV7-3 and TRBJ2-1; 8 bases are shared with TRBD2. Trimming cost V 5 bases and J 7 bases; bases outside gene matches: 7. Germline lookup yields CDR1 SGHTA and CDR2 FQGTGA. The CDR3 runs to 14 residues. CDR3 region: CASSRSGGANEQFF. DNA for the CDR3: TGTGCCAGCAGCAGATCGGGGGGGGCGAATGAGCAGTTCTTC.

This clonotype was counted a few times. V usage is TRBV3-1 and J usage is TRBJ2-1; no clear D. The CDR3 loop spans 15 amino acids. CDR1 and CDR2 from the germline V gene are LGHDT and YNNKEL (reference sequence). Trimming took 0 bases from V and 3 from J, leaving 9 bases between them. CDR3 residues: CASSQDYASYNEQFF. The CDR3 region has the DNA TGTGCCAGCAGCCAAGATTATGCTAGCTACAATGAGCAGTTCTTC.

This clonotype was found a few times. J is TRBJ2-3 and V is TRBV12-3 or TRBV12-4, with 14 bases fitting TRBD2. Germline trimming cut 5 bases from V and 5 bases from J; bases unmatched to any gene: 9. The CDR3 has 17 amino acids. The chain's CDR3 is CASSDPGLAGAGDTQYF. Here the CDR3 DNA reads TGTGCCAGCAGTGACCCGGGACTAGCGGGAGCGGGAGATACGCAGTATTTT.

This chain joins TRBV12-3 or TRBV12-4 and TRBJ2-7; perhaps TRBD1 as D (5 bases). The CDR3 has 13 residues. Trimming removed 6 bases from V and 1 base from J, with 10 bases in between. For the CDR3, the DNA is TGTGCCAGCAGGACAGACCTTTCCTACGAGCAGTACTTC. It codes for CASRTDLSYEQYF.

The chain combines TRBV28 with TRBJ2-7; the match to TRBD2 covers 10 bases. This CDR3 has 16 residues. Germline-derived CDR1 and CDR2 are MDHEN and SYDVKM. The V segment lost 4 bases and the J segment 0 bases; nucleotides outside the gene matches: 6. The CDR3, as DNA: TGTGCCAGCAGTTCCACCGGGACTAGCGACTCCTACGAGCAGTACTTC. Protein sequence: CASSSTGTSDSYEQYF.

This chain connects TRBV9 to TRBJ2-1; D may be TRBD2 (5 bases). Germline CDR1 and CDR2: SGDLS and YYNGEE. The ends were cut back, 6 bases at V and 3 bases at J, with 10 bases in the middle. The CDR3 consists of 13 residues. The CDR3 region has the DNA TGTGCCAGCAACCTCCGGGACTACAATGAGCAGTTCTTC. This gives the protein CASNLRDYNEQFF.

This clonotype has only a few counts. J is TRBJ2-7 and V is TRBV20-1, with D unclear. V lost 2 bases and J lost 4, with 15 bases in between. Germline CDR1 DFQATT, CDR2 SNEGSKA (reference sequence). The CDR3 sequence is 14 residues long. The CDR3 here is CSARPQYLPYEQYF. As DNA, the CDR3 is TGCAGTGCTAGACCGCAGTACCTTCCTTACGAGCAGTACTTC.

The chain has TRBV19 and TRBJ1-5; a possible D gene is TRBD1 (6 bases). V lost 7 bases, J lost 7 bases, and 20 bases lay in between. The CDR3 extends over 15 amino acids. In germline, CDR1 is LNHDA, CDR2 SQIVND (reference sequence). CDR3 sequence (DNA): TGTGCCAGTACCCTTGGGGGGGGGCAGGGACAGCCCCAGCATTTT. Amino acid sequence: CASTLGGGQGQPQHF.

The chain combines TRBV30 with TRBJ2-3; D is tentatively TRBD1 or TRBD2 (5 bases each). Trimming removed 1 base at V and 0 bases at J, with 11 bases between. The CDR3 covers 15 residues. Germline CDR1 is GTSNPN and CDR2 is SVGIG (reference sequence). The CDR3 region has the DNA TGTGCCTGGAGTGCGGGACCTACTAGCACAGATACGCAGTATTTT. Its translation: CAWSAGPTSTDTQYF.

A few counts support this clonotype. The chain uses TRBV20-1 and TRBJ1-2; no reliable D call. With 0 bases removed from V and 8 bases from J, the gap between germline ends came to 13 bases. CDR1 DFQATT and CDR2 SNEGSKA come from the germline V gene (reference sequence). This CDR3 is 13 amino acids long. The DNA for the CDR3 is TGCAGTGCTAGAGATCGACCTGTAAGAGGCTACACCTTC. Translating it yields CSARDRPVRGYTF.

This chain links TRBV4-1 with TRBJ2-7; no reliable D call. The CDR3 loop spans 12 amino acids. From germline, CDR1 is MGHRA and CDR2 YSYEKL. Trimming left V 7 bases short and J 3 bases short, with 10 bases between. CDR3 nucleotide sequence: TGCGCCAGCACCACGGTGGGCTACGAGCAGTACTTC. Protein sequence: CASTTVGYEQYF.

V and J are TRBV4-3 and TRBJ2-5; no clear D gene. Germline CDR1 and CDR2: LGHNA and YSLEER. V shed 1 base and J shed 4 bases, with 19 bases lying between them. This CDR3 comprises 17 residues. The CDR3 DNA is TGCGCCAGCAGCCAAGTATTGGGCTCAGGTGGGCGAGAGACCCAGTACTTC. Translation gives CASSQVLGSGGRETQYF.

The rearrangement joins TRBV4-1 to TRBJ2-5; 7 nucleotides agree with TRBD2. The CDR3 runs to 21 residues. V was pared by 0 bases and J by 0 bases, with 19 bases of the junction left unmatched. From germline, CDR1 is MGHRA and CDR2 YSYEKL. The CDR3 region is CASSQDPIVLRAREDQETQYF. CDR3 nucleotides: TGCGCCAGCAGCCAAGATCCCATCGTGTTACGAGCACGGGAGGACCAAGAGACCCAGTACTTC.

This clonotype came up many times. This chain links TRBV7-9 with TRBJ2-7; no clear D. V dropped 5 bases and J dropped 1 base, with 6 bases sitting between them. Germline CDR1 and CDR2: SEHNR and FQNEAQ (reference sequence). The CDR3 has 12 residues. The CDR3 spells CASSPLSYEQYF. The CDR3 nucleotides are TGTGCCAGCAGCCCCCTTTCCTACGAGCAGTACTTC.

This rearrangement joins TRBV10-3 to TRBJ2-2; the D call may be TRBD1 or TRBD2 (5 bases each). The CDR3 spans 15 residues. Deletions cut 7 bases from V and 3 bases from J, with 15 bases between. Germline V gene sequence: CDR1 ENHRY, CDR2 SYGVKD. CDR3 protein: CAIKPGRGDTGELFF. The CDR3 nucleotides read TGTGCCATCAAGCCGGGACGAGGAGACACCGGGGAGCTGTTTTTT.

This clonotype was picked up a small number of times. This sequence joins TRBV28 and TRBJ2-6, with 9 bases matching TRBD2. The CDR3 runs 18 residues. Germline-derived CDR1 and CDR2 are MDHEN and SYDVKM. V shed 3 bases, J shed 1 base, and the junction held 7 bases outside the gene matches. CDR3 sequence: CASSFSREGWSGANVLTF. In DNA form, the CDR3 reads TGTGCCAGCAGTTTTTCGCGGGAGGGTTGGTCTGGGGCCAACGTCCTGACTTTC.

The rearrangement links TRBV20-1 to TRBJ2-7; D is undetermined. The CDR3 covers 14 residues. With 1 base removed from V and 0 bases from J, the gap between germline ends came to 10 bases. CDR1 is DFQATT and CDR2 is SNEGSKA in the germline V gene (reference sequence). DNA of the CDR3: TGCAGTGCTAGAGTGACTCCTAGCTCCTACGAGCAGTACTTC. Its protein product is CSARVTPSSYEQYF.